This T cell receptor beta chain was captured in a study of vaccination effects on CD4 cells after COVID-19. Whole-study context: Each person got two doses of an mRNA SARS-CoV-2 vaccine, BNT162b2 or mRNA-1273. Study observations and caveats: Early timepoints after infection were absent, and convalescent patients were few in the study.

The table came from immunoSEQ multiplex PCR; TCRdb's copy has only in-frame clones and leaves some out. Altogether 37,000 or so clones are present, over 65% being singletons, with the ten largest covering about 15%. The ViraFEST assay expanded antigen-specific CD4+ T cells with viral peptide pools before sequencing. The culture ran for nine to eleven days, and then CD4+ T cells were isolated. Vaccine recipients had no previous SARS-CoV-2 infection; their nucleocapsid antibodies were negative. Wells containing 1.5 million to 2.5 million PBMC each were cultured with around 10 IU/ml IL-2 and about 10 ug/ml peptides. Per germline, CDR1 SNHLY and CDR2 FYNNEI. The CDR3 covers 15 residues. Between the trimmed V and J ends, which lost 5 bases and 0 bases, there was a span of 13 bases. About this clone: The target antigen is unknown.

Sequencing used CD4+ T cells from PBMCs cultured with HCoV-OC43 spike peptides, obtained before COVID-19 vaccination. Subset: HCoV-OC43 spike overlapping peptide pool stimulation. The clonotype originates from a human donor who received a COVID-19 vaccine. V and J are TRBV2 and TRBJ1-2, with D possibly TRBD1 on 6 matching bases. CDR3 region: CASSPRDTPNYGYTF. CDR3 nucleotide sequence: TGTGCCAGCAGTCCTCGGGACACTCCTAACTATGGCTACACCTTC.